This T cell receptor (beta chain) was documented in a study of blood T cells in healthy people across ages. Study-level results: Per-million-T-cell TCR beta diversity fell roughly linearly with age. There was a strong correlation between TCR beta diversity and naive T cell percentage.

CDR1 and CDR2 from the germline V gene are SGDLS and YYNGEE. The trim removed 4 bases at V and 8 bases at J, leaving 10 bases unmatched. The CDR3 consists of 15 residues. Remarks on this clonotype: Antigen unknown.

A second about 7 to 12 cycle PCR used barcoded and J-beta primers. TCRdb reprocessed the 5' RACE reads with MiXCR, giving one entry per CDR3 protein. This sample has roughly 1,800,000 distinct CDR3 sequences, with around 48% found just once. Those donating, healthy Caucasian individuals from Russia, were aged roughly 6 to 95. The sample taken for sequencing was blood. This clonotype originated in a woman in her thirties or forties in good health. V gene TRBV9 combines with J gene TRBJ2-1, with 9 positions matching TRBD2. The CDR3 sequence: CASSLRTSDIDEQFF. The CDR3 bases are TGTGCCAGCAGCTTAAGGACTAGCGACATAGATGAGCAGTTCTTC.